These T cell receptor beta chains were read from a single sample in a study of a mutant IDH1 vaccine in newly diagnosed glioma. Antigens for these TCRs are unknown. Profiled with immunoSEQ multiplex PCR; TCRdb holds only in-frame clones, not every one. The sample yields about 56,000 clones, approximately 75% seen once. This material consisted of PBMCs, taken from a glioma patient whose treatment included an IDH1 peptide vaccine. The receptor source for this set is a man aged 45-65 years with glioma. Each CDR3 is given with its conserved first and last residue. The D gene is left open where the match is weak. Clone size is not always given. Where it is, it says once, few, many or a class for expanded clones.

clone_size,d_call,j_call,v_call,cdr3_nt,cdr3_aa
.,.,TRBJ1-2,TRBV29-1,TGCAGCGTTGACGCGGGTTGGGAGTCTAACTATGGCTACACCTTC,CSVDAGWESNYGYTF
.,.,TRBJ2-5,TRBV9,TGTGCCAGCAGCCCCTTCGAAGAGACCCAGTACTTC,CASSPFEETQYF
.,TRBD1,TRBJ2-7,TRBV7-2,TGTGCCAGCAGCTTAGCAAACAGGGGTCACGAGCAGTACTTC,CASSLANRGHEQYF
.,.,TRBJ2-7,TRBV5-1,TGCGCCAGCAGCGTGGACACCTACGAGCAGTACTTC,CASSVDTYEQYF
.,.,TRBJ1-2,TRBV7-9,TGTGCCAGCAGTCCAAGTGGAGCCCTGTATGGCTACACCTTC,CASSPSGALYGYTF
.,.,TRBJ1-4,TRBV5-1,TGCGCCAGCAGCTTGGGTGCAACTAATGAAAAACTGTTTTTT,CASSLGATNEKLFF
.,TRBD1,TRBJ1-2,TRBV7-8,TGTGCCAGCAGCCCGCGACAGGGAAGGTCCTATGGCTACACCTTC,CASSPRQGRSYGYTF
.,TRBD1,TRBJ1-1,TRBV19,TGTGCCAGTAGTAGACAGGGCACTGAAGCTTTCTTT,CASSRQGTEAFF
.,.,TRBJ1-1,TRBV14,TGTGCCAGCAGCCAACAGGGAGGCACTGAAGCTTTCTTT,CASSQQGGTEAFF
.,.,TRBJ1-4,TRBV5-4,TGTGCCAGCAGCTCGGGGACGGCTCGTAATGAAAAACTGTTTTTT,CASSSGTARNEKLFF
.,.,TRBJ2-2,TRBV2,TGTGCCAGCAGTGAAGGAGCGCCGACCGGGGAGCTGTTTTTT,CASSEGAPTGELFF
.,.,TRBJ2-7,TRBV13,TGTGCCAGCAGCCCCGGAGCGGGCTACGAGCAGTACTTC,CASSPGAGYEQYF
once,.,TRBJ1-1,TRBV15,TGTGCCACCAGCAGCCCCTGGGGGGTGGGGGACACTGAAGCTTTCTTT,CATSSPWGVGDTEAFF
.,.,TRBJ1-2,TRBV6-6,TGTGCCAGCAGTAACATCTTGCAAAGCTACACCTTC,CASSNILQSYTF
.,TRBD2,TRBJ2-5,TRBV2,TGTGCCAGCAGTCGACTAGCGGAGAAAAAAGAGACCCAGTACTTC,CASSRLAEKKETQYF
.,.,TRBJ2-5,TRBV4-2,TGTGCCAGCAGCCAAGATGCAGGGGAGACCCAGTACTTC,CASSQDAGETQYF
once,.,TRBJ1-1,TRBV6-5,TGTGCCAGCAGTTACACCCGGGGACTTAGTACTGAAGCTTTCTTT,CASSYTRGLSTEAFF
.,.,TRBJ1-5,TRBV7-8,TGTGCCAGCAGCTTAGGGGAAGTTGCAGGGGATTGGCCCCAGCATTTT,CASSLGEVAGDWPQHF
.,.,TRBJ1-1,TRBV11-2,TGTGCCAGCAGCTTGGGGGCAGGGAGTGGAGCTTTCTTT,CASSLGAGSGAFF
.,.,TRBJ2-7,TRBV11-2,TGTGCCAGCAGCTCCGGGGGGCCGGTGGGGCAGTACTTC,CASSSGGPVGQYF
.,.,TRBJ2-1,TRBV7-9,TGTGCCAGCAGCTTAGGCCCCCTAGAGCAGTTCTTC,CASSLGPLEQFF
.,.,TRBJ1-5,TRBV6-1,TGTGCCAGCAGTGAATTAGTACAGGGAGGTCAGCCCCAGCATTTT,CASSELVQGGQPQHF
.,.,TRBJ2-2,TRBV9,TGTGCCAGCAGCGTCGCTACCGGGGAGCTGTTTTTT,CASSVATGELFF
few,TRBD1,TRBJ1-2,TRBV2,TGTGCCAGCAGTGAGACAGGGGGCTATGGCTACACCTTC,CASSETGGYGYTF
few,TRBD1,TRBJ1-1,TRBV12-5,TGTGCTAGTGGTTTGTCGAGACAGGGGTCTATGAACACTGAAGCTTTCTTT,CASGLSRQGSMNTEAFF
.,.,TRBJ1-5,TRBV2,TGTGCCAGCAGTGGAGGAGGGCGCCCCCAGCATTTT,CASSGGGRPQHF
.,.,TRBJ2-7,TRBV19,TGTGCCAGTAGTGGCCGGGGCGGGACTTCCTCCTACGAGCAGTACTTC,CASSGRGGTSSYEQYF
.,.,TRBJ2-7,TRBV7-6,TGTGCCAGCAGCTTAAAATCCTATGACGACGAGCAGTACTTC,CASSLKSYDDEQYF
.,TRBD1,TRBJ2-2,TRBV28,TGTGCCACTTCGGGACAGGAGAACACCGGGGAGCTGTTTTTT,CATSGQENTGELFF
.,TRBD2,TRBJ2-1,TRBV10-3,TGTGCCATCAGGCCTAGCGGGGGACCAAACAATGAGCAGTTCTTC,CAIRPSGGPNNEQFF
.,TRBD1,TRBJ2-7,TRBV7-9,TGTGCCAGCAGCTCCGGGACAGGGCAATCCGAGCAGTACTTC,CASSSGTGQSEQYF
.,.,TRBJ1-3,TRBV30,TGTGCCTGGAGGTTCCGGGACCCAGGAAACACCATATATTTT,CAWRFRDPGNTIYF
.,.,TRBJ2-5,TRBV4-1,TGCGCCAGCAGCTACGTTCAGCTTCAAGAGACCCAGTACTTC,CASSYVQLQETQYF
.,TRBD2,TRBJ2-5,TRBV30,TGTGCCTGGAGTACGACTAGCGGGGGCCGTGATACCCAGTACTTC,CAWSTTSGGRDTQYF
.,.,TRBJ2-1,TRBV5-4,TGTGCCAGCACCCCAGAGGGCGTCTACAATGAGCAGTTCTTC,CASTPEGVYNEQFF
.,.,TRBJ1-4,TRBV7-9,TGTGCCAGCAGCTTAGCAGGGGCCCATGAAAAACTGTTTTTT,CASSLAGAHEKLFF
.,.,TRBJ1-2,TRBV7-9,TGTGCCAGCAGCTTAGGGTTTTCCTATGGCTACACCTTC,CASSLGFSYGYTF
few,TRBD2,TRBJ2-1,TRBV5-4,TGTGCCAGCAGCTTGCAGGCTAGCGGGGGGGCCCATGAGCAGTTCTTC,CASSLQASGGAHEQFF
.,.,TRBJ2-7,TRBV10-3,TGTGCCATCAGTGAGGCCTTTACCTACGAGCAGTACTTC,CAISEAFTYEQYF
.,TRBD1,TRBJ2-7,TRBV6-5,TGTGCCAGCAGTTACCCGAAGGACAGGGGAGGCTATGAGCAGTACTTC,CASSYPKDRGGYEQYF
.,.,TRBJ1-1,TRBV6-1,TGTGCCAGCAGTGAAGCCTCGAACACTGAAGCTTTCTTT,CASSEASNTEAFF